These 9 T cell receptor beta chains were sequenced from one sample in a study of T cell responses to AZD1222 COVID-19 vaccine. The repertoire was sequenced with immunoSEQ multiplex PCR; TCRdb's copy has only in-frame clones and lacks some. The table records roughly 100,000 clones, roughly 90% of them present only once. The input for sequencing was peripheral blood, taken on day 0 of AZD1222 vaccination. The source of these receptors is an adult in good health.

The rearrangement uses TRBV5-6 and TRBJ2-2; unclear D gene. V was clipped by 3 bases and J by 7 bases, with 7 bases between them. This CDR3 has 12 amino acids. The germline gives CDR1 SGHDT, CDR2 YYEEEE. The CDR3 sequence is CASSSVGGELFF. The CDR3, as DNA: TGTGCCAGCAGCTCGGTGGGCGGGGAGCTGTTTTTT. Combining the CDR3 with reference TRBV5-6 and TRBJ2-2 gives the whole variable domain DAGVTQSPTHLIKTRGQQVTLRCSPKSGHDTVSWYQQALGQGPQFIFQYYEEEERQRGNFPDRFSGHQFPNYSSELNVNALLLGDSALYLCASSSVGGELFFGEGSRLTVL.

The rearrangement joins TRBV4-2 to TRBJ2-1; 9 nucleotides line up with TRBD2. The CDR3 runs 17 residues. From germline, CDR1 is LGHNA and CDR2 YNFKEQ. V trimming: 2 bases; J trimming: 0 bases; junction bases outside the gene matches: 5. The CDR3 coding sequence is TGTGCCAGCAGCCAAATCGGGCGGGGGGGCTCCTACAATGAGCAGTTCTTC. Protein: CASSQIGRGGSYNEQFF.

This clone was counted once. The chain carries TRBV4-3 and TRBJ2-6; D is undetermined. The CDR3 has 16 amino acids. Trimming left V 0 bases short and J 2 bases short, with 8 bases between. Germline lookup yields CDR1 LGHNA and CDR2 YSLEER. The CDR3 is CASSQDKWAGANVLTF. The CDR3 DNA follows: TGCGCCAGCAGCCAAGATAAGTGGGCTGGGGCCAACGTCCTGACTTTC.

This sequence joins TRBV5-4 and TRBJ1-4; TRBD1 matches at 7 bases. This CDR3 contains 15 residues. With 1 base clipped from V and 2 bases from J, the junction kept 2 bases outside the gene matches. Looked up from germline, CDR1 is SGHNT and CDR2 is YYREEE (reference sequence). In DNA form, the CDR3 reads TGTGCCAGCAGCTTGACAGGGGTGACTAATGAAAAACTGTTTTTT. Its translation is CASSLTGVTNEKLFF.

The chain uses TRBV16 and TRBJ2-7; TRBD1 is a possible D gene (5 bases). The CDR3 length is 13 residues. Germline V gene lookup returns CDR1 KGHSY and CDR2 FQNENV. Trimming shortened V by 2 bases and J by 5 bases, and 10 bases separated the two germline ends. The CDR3 DNA reads as TGTGCCAGCAGCCAAACTAAGGGGAACGAGCAGTACTTC. Translated, it gives CASSQTKGNEQYF.

The J gene is TRBJ1-2, the V gene TRBV19, with 10 bases fitting TRBD1. The germline gives CDR1 LNHDA, CDR2 SQIVND (reference sequence). The CDR3 is 14 residues long. V trimming: 4 bases; J trimming: 6 bases; junction bases outside the gene matches: 5. The CDR3 protein is CASSTGTGVDGYTF. The CDR3 bases are TGTGCCAGTAGTACCGGGACAGGGGTGGATGGCTACACCTTC.

The V gene is TRBV16, the J gene TRBJ1-2; D may be TRBD1 (5 bases). CDR1 KGHSY and CDR2 FQNENV come from the germline V gene. The CDR3 has 13 residues. Deletions cut 3 bases from V and 5 bases from J, with 10 bases between. CDR3 nucleotides: TGTGCCAGCAGCCAGGACACCACTTATGGCTACACCTTC. Its translation: CASSQDTTYGYTF.

The V gene is TRBV10-3, the J gene TRBJ2-1; 11 positions agree with TRBD2. The CDR3 length is 18 residues. Germline assignment: CDR1 ENHRY and CDR2 SYGVKD. J was trimmed by 2 bases and V by 0 bases; bases with no gene match: 6. The CDR3 nucleotides read TGTGCCATCAGTGAGTCCACTAGCGGGAGAGGCCCCTACAATGAGCAGTTCTTC. This codes for CAISESTSGRGPYNEQFF.

The DNA of the CDR3 is TGTGCCAGCAGTGAATGGACAGAGGAAGATACGCAGTATTTT. Its translation: CASSEWTEEDTQYF. The chain uses TRBV25-1 and TRBJ2-3, with D possibly TRBD1 on 6 matching bases. Germline CDR1 MGHDK, CDR2 SYGVNS. This CDR3 has 14 residues. V was cut by 1 base and J by 5 bases, with 10 bases left in between.